The 13 T cell receptor beta chains listed next were all sequenced from one sample in a study of metastatic and nonmetastatic thyroid tumors. TCRdb re-called the PCR reads with MiXCR. The sample contains about 3,500 clones, about a third of which appear only once. No treatment of any kind had been given to any patient before thyroid surgery. Sequencing was performed on adjacent normal tissue. The receptors shown here come from a male donor with papillary thyroid cancer or a benign thyroid nodule (not recorded which). Some clones in this sample may be carry-over from other donors' samples.

V usage is TRBV11-2 and J usage is TRBJ2-7; 9 bases match TRBD2. V dropped 4 bases and J dropped 2; count of bases not matched to a gene: 3. The CDR3 length is 14 residues. Germline V CDR1 and CDR2: SGHAT, FQNNGV. CDR3 protein: CASSSLAGPYEQYF. The CDR3, as DNA: TGTGCCAGCAGCTCTCTAGCGGGGCCCTACGAGCAGTACTTC.

This chain uses TRBV6-1 with TRBJ2-7; 10 nucleotides match TRBD2. With 6 bases clipped from V and 0 bases from J, the junction kept 2 bases outside the gene matches. Germline CDR1 reads MNHNS; CDR2 reads SASEGT. This CDR3 is built from 14 residues. The CDR3 bases are TGTGCCAGCAGCTCTAGCGGGAGCTCCTACGAGCAGTACTTC. Translated: CASSSSGSSYEQYF.

The CDR3 DNA follows: TGTGCCAGCAGCGGGACAGGGGGTGTTGAAAAACTGTTTTTT. This sequence encodes CASSGTGGVEKLFF. The chain joins TRBV12-3 or TRBV12-4 to TRBJ1-4; TRBD1 matches 11 bases. CDR3 size: 14 residues. Trimming removed 6 bases from V and 7 bases from J; junction bases left unmatched: 4.

The table lists this clone with a few counts. The chain carries TRBV30 and TRBJ2-2; D call uncertain. CDR3 length: 12 residues. Germline CDR1 and CDR2: GTSNPN and SVGIG (reference sequence). The V gene lost 0 bases and the J gene lost 5 bases, with 4 bases spanning the gap. CDR3 DNA: TGTGCCTGGAGTGTACGGACCGGGGAGCTGTTTTTT. This gives the protein CAWSVRTGELFF.

The CDR3 spells CASSLFSGANVLTF. The CDR3 region has the DNA TGCGCCAGCAGCTTGTTCTCTGGGGCCAACGTCCTGACTTTC. The chain carries TRBV5-1 and TRBJ2-6; D gene uncertain. The V and J ends lost 1 base and 0 bases respectively, with 2 bases between them. The CDR3 runs 14 residues. Germline values: CDR1 SGHRS, CDR2 YFSETQ.

The J gene is TRBJ1-2, the V gene TRBV11-1, with 8 positions matching TRBD1. CDR3 size: 17 residues. Per germline, CDR1 SGHAT and CDR2 FQDESV (reference sequence). The V and J ends lost 4 bases and 4 bases, in that order; junction bases with no gene match: 14. This CDR3 reads CASSSSFGQGGTYGYTF. The CDR3 region has the DNA TGTGCCAGCAGCTCTTCTTTTGGACAGGGAGGAACCTATGGCTACACCTTC.

This clone has only a few counts. The rearrangement joins TRBV6-1 to TRBJ1-5; 7 bases match TRBD1. The CDR3 contains 14 residues. The V and J ends lost 6 bases and 7 bases, in that order; junction bases with no gene match: 9. Germline lookup yields CDR1 MNHNS and CDR2 SASEGT. CDR3 loop: CASRTGMAGQPQHF. CDR3 coding DNA: TGTGCCAGCAGGACAGGGATGGCCGGGCAGCCCCAGCATTTT.

This clone was observed a few times. The chain employs TRBV6-1 and TRBJ1-1; D remains ambiguous. V was trimmed by 6 bases and J by 6 bases, leaving 14 bases between them. The germline CDR1 and CDR2 sequences are MNHNS and SASEGT. The length of the CDR3 is 13 residues. CDR3 nucleotide sequence: TGTGCCAGCAGCCCCGGGATCAGTCCTGAAGCTTTCTTT. Translated: CASSPGISPEAFF.

The chain is built from TRBV4-1 and TRBJ1-6; TRBD1 aligns across 7 bases. The J segment lost 10 bases and the V segment lost 1 base, leaving 10 bases of the junction unmatched. The germline CDR1 and CDR2 sequences are MGHRA and YSYEKL. The CDR3 has 16 amino acids. The CDR3 loop is CASSQGQGTVGSPLHF. The CDR3 DNA reads TGCGCCAGCAGCCAAGGCCAGGGGACAGTCGGATCACCCCTCCACTTT.

The CDR3 DNA reads TGTGCCAGCAGGCAGGGTTTTAACTATGGCTACACCTTC. This encodes CASRQGFNYGYTF. The V gene is TRBV6-1, the J gene TRBJ1-2, with D perhaps TRBD1 (5 bases). Germline values: CDR1 MNHNS, CDR2 SASEGT. Trimming left V 6 bases short and J 1 base short, with 9 bases between. This CDR3 is built from 13 residues.

Worth noting for this clone: An end of the junction differs from the germline gene, which may be a read error. The V call is TRBV2, the J call TRBJ2-7; D is tentatively TRBD1 or TRBD2 (5 bases each). The CDR3 is 15 amino acids. Germline assignment: CDR1 SNHLY and CDR2 FYNNEI. Written as DNA, the CDR3 is TGTGCCAGCAGCGAAGGGACGGTAGCTCCCGCCGAGCAGTACTTC. This sequence encodes CASSEGTVAPAEQYF.

In this sample, this clone turned up a few times. The missing conserved phenylalanine or tryptophan at the end of this CDR3 makes a read error likely. The chain employs TRBV10-3 and TRBJ1-2; D is undetermined. The CDR3 extends over 13 amino acids. Trimming left V 4 bases short and J 4 bases short, with 10 bases between. Germline V gene data show CDR1 as ENHRY and CDR2 as SYGVKD. CDR3 sequence reads: CAISGSPVYGYTL. The CDR3 coding sequence is TGTGCCATCAGTGGGTCGCCCGTCTATGGCTACACCCTC.

The V call is TRBV6-1, the J call TRBJ2-3, with 8 bases lining up with TRBD2. This CDR3 has 14 residues. V lost 3 bases, J lost 1 base, and 0 bases stayed unmatched. CDR1 and CDR2 (germline): MNHNS, SASEGT. DNA for the CDR3: TGTGCCAGCAGTGAGCGGGGGGGCACAGATACGCAGTATTTT. It translates to CASSERGGTDTQYF.